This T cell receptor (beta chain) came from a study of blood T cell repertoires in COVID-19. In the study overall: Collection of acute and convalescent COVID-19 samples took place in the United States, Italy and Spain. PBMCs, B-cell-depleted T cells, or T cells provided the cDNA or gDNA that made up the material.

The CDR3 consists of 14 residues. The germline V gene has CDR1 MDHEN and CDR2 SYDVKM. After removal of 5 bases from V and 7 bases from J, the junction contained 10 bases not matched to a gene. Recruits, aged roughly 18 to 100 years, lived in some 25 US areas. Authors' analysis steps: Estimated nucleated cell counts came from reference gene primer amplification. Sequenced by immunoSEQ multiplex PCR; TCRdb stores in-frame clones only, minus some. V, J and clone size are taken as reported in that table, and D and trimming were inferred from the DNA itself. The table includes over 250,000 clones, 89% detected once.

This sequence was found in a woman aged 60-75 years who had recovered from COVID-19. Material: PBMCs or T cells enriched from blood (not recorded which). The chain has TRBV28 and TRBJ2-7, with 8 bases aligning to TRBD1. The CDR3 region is CASSLRTGWVEQYF. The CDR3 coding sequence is TGTGCCAGCAGTCTTCGGACAGGGTGGGTAGAGCAGTACTTC. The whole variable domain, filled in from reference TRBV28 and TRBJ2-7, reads DVKVTQSSRYLVKRTGEKVFLECVQDMDHENMFWYRQDPGLGLRLIYFSYDVKMKEKGDIPEGYSVSREKKERFSLILESASTNQTSMYLCASSLRTGWVEQYFGPGTRLTVT.